In its sample, the clone carrying this T cell receptor (beta chain) was seen many times. The CDR3 is made up of 14 amino acids. Germline V gene sequence: CDR1 SGHRS, CDR2 YFSETQ. V was trimmed by 0 bases and J by 3 bases, leaving 10 bases between them. Library preparation (for TCRbeta) was performed with unique molecular identifiers. TCRdb reprocessed the PCR reads via MiXCR and lists one record per CDR3 protein. The sample contains some 600,000 distinct CDR3 sequences, roughly 17% of which appear only once. This sample was taken from a study of T-cell reconstitution after alpha-beta-depleted transplantation in children.

Source: PBMCs from the stem cell graft donor, taken from the stem cell graft. This chain joins TRBV5-1 and TRBJ2-7, with D hard to call. This clonotype was sampled from a human donor who donated a stem cell graft to a child with acute myeloid leukemia. The CDR3 DNA is TGCGCCAGCAGCTTGGCCATGGGGAACTACGAGCAGTACTTC. This gives the protein CASSLAMGNYEQYF.